The clone carrying this T cell receptor (beta chain) was seen a handful of times. The data derive from a study of CD8 T cells in Susac syndrome. Random hexamers were used to reverse transcribe an amount of roughly 0.5 to 1 ug RNA. MiXCR was run by TCRdb on the immunoSEQ multiplex PCR reads, yielding one entry per CDR3 protein. The table includes around 140,000 distinct CDR3 sequences, about 95% detected once. Sequencing input: CD4+ T cells from PBMCs. The sequence derives from a human donor with multiple sclerosis.

DNA for the CDR3: TGTGCCAGCAGGCCGGGACTAGACTACAATGAGCAGTTCTTC. This sequence encodes CASRPGLDYNEQFF. The rearrangement links TRBV11-2 to TRBJ2-1; 8 positions agree with TRBD2. Trimming took 6 bases from V and 3 from J; bases not matched to a gene: 4. The V gene's germline CDR1 is SGHAT and CDR2 FQNNGV. The CDR3 runs to 14 residues.